Listed below are T cell receptor beta chains from one sample, sequenced in a study of blood T cell repertoires in COVID-19. The method was immunoSEQ multiplex PCR; TCRdb's version includes in-frame clones alone and lacks a portion of them. The table lists about 210,000 clones, approximately 78% of them singletons. Sample: peripheral blood. Source of these receptors: a woman between 40 and 50 years old with acute or convalescent COVID-19. The conserved cysteine and the conserved F or W are not part of the CDR3 here.

13,TRBJ2-5,TRBV5-1,ASGEGQGLLETQY
13,TRBJ2-7,TRBV6-5,ASSGPGHQLRGQY
15,TRBJ1-1,TRBV27,ASSFHTGLGESTEAF
14,TRBJ1-2,TRBV6-4,ASSASTSGGWNGYT
14,TRBJ2-3,TRBV14,ASSQVAGAGTDTQY
13,TRBJ1-3,TRBV15,ATSRDWSSGNTIY
11,TRBJ2-7,TRBV10-3,AISDVLAHEQY
14,TRBJ1-2,TRBV7-8,ASSYSMTGASYGYT
15,TRBJ2-1,TRBV7-9,ASSYPGLAPTYNEQF
11,TRBJ1-2,TRBV18,ASSSTGVYGYT
11,TRBJ2-7,TRBV6-5,ASTERKNYEQY
16,TRBJ2-1,TRBV7-7,ASSLSPGLAGGPGEQF
12,TRBJ1-1,TRBV5-5,ASSLGVLNTEAF
16,TRBJ2-2,TRBV14,ASSQRFKLAGASGELF
17,TRBJ2-6,TRBV14,ASSQGEEDYLSGANVLT
12,TRBJ2-5,TRBV28,ASSRVGVPQTQY
18,TRBJ1-6,TRBV7-2,ASSLALGVQGSSYNSPLH
14,TRBJ2-1,TRBV6-6,ASSSRTGPSPGEQF
12,TRBJ1-2,TRBV4-3,ASSQGQLNYGYT
13,TRBJ2-1,TRBV5-4,ASSSGGTLYNEQF
10,TRBJ1-2,TRBV6-6,ASSYYQGGYT
11,TRBJ2-1,TRBV6-5,ASSYRGVNEQF
14,TRBJ2-7,TRBV4-3,ASSQDWDRGGHEQY
11,TRBJ1-2,TRBV12-3/TRBV12-4,ASSPAGHQLIA
12,TRBJ2-7,TRBV10-3,ATLGAGGSYEQY
11,TRBJ1-1,TRBV6-1,ASSETVNTEAF
14,TRBJ1-1,TRBV4-1,ASSQMGTGANTEAF
15,TRBJ2-3,TRBV6-2/TRBV6-3,ASSNGTSGRVLYTQY
11,TRBJ2-7,TRBV6-5,ASKRGVGYEQY
12,TRBJ1-2,TRBV19,ASRSGQGVRGYT
13,TRBJ1-5,TRBV5-8,ASSSTGPSNQPQH
14,TRBJ1-2,TRBV5-1,ASSENPGQGAYGYT
12,TRBJ2-1,TRBV6-4,ASSPGLGSYEQF
12,TRBJ1-1,TRBV10-3,AISESSLNTEAF
14,TRBJ1-2,TRBV7-8,ASSSPGHRTNYGYT
16,TRBJ1-2,TRBV3-1/TRBV3-2,ASSQVSPGQESNYGYT
14,TRBJ1-4,TRBV19,ASSITHQGRAEKLF
10,TRBJ2-7,TRBV27,ATQDRSYEQY
13,TRBJ1-2,TRBV14,ASSPFKRDSRGYT
14,TRBJ1-1,TRBV27,ASSPGQVARNTEAF
10,TRBJ2-7,TRBV29-1,SVRGAVYEQY
13,TRBJ2-5,TRBV25-1,ASSDPGQPQETQY
11,TRBJ2-2,TRBV11-3,ASSLPSTGELF
14,TRBJ2-7,TRBV9,ASSPSGTGITYEQY
12,TRBJ2-7,TRBV25-1,ASSVSGGTYEQY
14,TRBJ2-5,TRBV18,ASSPIPSGQGETQY
13,TRBJ1-3,TRBV14,ASSRQTGAGNTIY
11,TRBJ1-1,TRBV2,ASSDTGDTEAF
15,TRBJ2-7,TRBV14,ASSPGGGTGTSYEQY
11,TRBJ2-1,TRBV18,ASSPHTQNEQF
11,TRBJ2-7,TRBV2,ASRLLSSYEQY
13,TRBJ1-3,TRBV7-6,ASRLDRGSGNTIY
17,TRBJ2-7,TRBV6-6,ASSPRTSGRADRFYEQY
14,TRBJ2-3,TRBV5-6,ASSSRGASYTDTQY
14,TRBJ2-2,TRBV2,ASSPTSGGAYGELF
12,TRBJ2-7,TRBV5-6,ASSRTGSLYEQY
10,TRBJ1-1,TRBV5-1,ASNPGNTEAF
14,TRBJ1-3,TRBV5-6,ASSYSPGGGGNTIY
11,TRBJ2-7,TRBV7-2,ASSYTSSYEQY